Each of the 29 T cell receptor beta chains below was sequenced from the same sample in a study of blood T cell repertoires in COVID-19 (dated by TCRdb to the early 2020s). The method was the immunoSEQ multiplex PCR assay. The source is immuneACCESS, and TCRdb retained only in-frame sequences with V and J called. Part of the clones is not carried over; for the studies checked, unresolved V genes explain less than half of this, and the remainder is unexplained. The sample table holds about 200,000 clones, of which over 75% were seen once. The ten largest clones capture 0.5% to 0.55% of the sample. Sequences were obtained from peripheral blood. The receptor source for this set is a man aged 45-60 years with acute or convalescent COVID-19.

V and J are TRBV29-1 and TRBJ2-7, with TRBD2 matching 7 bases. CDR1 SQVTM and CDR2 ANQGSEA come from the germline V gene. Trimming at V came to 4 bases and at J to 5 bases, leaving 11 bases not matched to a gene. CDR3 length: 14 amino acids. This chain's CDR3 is CSVGAGTGGDEQYF. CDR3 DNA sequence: TGCAGCGTTGGCGCCGGGACGGGAGGCGACGAGCAGTACTTC.

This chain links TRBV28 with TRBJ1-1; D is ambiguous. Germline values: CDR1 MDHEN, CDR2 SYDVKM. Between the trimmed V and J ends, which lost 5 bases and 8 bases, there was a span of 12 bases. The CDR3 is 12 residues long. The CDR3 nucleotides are TGTGCCAGCAGTGGCCTGTGGCAGGAAGCTTTCTTT. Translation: CASSGLWQEAFF.

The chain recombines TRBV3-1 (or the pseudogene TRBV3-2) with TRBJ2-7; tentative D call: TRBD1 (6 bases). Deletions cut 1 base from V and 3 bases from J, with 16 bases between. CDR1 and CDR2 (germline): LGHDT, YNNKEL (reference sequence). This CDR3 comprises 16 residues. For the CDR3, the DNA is TGTGCCAGCAGCCAAGTTACGAAGGGACACATCTACGAGCAGTACTTC. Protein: CASSQVTKGHIYEQYF.

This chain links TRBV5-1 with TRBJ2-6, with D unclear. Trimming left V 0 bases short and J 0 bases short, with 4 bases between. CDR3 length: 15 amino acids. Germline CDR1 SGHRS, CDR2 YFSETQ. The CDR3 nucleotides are TGCGCCAGCAGCTTGGATATCTCTGGGGCCAACGTCCTGACTTTC. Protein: CASSLDISGANVLTF.

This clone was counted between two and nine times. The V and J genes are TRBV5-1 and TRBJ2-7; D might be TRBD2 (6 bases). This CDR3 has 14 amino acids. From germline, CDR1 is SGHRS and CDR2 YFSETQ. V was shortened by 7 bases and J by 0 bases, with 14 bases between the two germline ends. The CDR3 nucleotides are TGCGCCAGCGGGAGGACGGCAGGCTCCTACGAGCAGTACTTC. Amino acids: CASGRTAGSYEQYF. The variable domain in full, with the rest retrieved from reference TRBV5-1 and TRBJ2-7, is KAGVTQTPRYLIKTRGQQVTLSCSPISGHRSVSWYQQTPGQGLQFLFEYFSETQRNKGNFPGRFSGRQFSNSRSEMNVSTLELGDSALYLCASGRTAGSYEQYFGPGTRLTVT.

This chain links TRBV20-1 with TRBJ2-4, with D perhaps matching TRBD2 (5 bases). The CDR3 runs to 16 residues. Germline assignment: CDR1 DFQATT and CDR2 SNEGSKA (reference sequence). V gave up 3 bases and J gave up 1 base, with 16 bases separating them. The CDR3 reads CSASNYGAGAKNIQYF. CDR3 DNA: TGCAGTGCTAGTAATTACGGCGCGGGCGCCAAAAACATTCAGTACTTC.

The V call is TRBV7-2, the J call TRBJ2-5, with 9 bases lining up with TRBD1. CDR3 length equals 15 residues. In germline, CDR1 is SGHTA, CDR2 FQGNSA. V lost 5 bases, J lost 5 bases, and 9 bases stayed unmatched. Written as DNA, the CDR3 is TGTGCCAGCAGCGACGGGACAGGGTGGGTGGAGACCCAGTACTTC. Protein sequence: CASSDGTGWVETQYF.

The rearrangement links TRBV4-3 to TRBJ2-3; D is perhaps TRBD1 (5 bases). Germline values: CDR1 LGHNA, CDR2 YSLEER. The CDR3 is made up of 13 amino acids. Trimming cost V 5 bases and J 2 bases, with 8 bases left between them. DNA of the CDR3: TGCGCCAGCAGCAAGGGGCACACAGATACGCAGTATTTT. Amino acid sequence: CASSKGHTDTQYF.

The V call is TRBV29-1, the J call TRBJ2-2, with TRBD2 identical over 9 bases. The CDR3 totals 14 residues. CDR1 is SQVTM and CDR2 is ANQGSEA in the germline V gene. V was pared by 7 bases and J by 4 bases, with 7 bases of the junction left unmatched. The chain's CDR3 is CSALGGLATGELFF. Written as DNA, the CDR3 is TGCAGCGCCCTGGGGGGACTAGCCACCGGGGAGCTGTTTTTT.

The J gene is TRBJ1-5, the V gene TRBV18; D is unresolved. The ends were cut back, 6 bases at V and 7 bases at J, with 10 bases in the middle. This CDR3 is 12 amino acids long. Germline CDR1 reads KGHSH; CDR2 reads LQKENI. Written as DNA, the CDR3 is TGTGCCAGCTCGCCATCGGGGCAGCCCCAGCATTTT. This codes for CASSPSGQPQHF.

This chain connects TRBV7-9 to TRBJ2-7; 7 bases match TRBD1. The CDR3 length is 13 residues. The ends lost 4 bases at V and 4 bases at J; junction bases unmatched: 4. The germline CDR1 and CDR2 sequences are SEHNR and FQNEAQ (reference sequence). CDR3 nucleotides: TGTGCCAGCAGCTCAGACAGGGTGTACGAGCAGTACTTC. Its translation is CASSSDRVYEQYF.

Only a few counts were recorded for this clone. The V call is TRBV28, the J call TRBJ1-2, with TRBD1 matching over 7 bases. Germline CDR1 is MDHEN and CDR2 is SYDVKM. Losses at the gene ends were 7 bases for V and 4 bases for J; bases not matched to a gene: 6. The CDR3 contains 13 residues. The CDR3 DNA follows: TGTGCCAGCATTACCGGGACAGCCTATGGCTACACCTTC. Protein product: CASITGTAYGYTF.

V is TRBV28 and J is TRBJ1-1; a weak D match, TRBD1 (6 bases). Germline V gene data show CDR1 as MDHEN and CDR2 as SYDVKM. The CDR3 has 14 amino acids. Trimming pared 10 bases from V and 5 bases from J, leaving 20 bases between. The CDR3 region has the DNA TGTGCCATCAACCCCCAGGGGCAGGGGACTGAAGCTTTCTTT. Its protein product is CAINPQGQGTEAFF.

The CDR3 sequence is CASSPGQFSGANVLTF. The CDR3, as DNA: TGCGCCAGCAGCCCGGGACAGTTTTCTGGGGCCAACGTCCTGACTTTC. This chain connects TRBV5-1 to TRBJ2-6; 7 bases match TRBD1. CDR3 length: 16 amino acids. Germline V gene sequence: CDR1 SGHRS, CDR2 YFSETQ. Trimming removed 4 bases from V and 1 base from J; junction bases left unmatched: 5.

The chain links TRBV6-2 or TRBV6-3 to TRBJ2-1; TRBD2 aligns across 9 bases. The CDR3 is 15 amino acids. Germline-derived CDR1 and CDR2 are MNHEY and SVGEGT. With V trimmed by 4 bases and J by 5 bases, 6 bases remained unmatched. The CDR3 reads CASSWGRGGNNEQFF. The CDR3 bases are TGTGCCAGCAGTTGGGGGCGGGGGGGCAACAATGAGCAGTTCTTC.

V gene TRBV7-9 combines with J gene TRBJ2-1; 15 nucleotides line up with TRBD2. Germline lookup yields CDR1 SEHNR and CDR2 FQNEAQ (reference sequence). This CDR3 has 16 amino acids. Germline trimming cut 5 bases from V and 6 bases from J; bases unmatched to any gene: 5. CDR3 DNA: TGTGCCAGCAGCCCAAAGGGACTAGCGGGAGGCAATGAGCAGTTCTTC. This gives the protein CASSPKGLAGGNEQFF. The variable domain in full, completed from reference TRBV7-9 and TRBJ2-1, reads DTGVSQNPRHKITKRGQNVTFRCDPISEHNRLYWYRQTLGQGPEFLTYFQNEAQLEKSRLLSDRFSAERPKGSFSTLEIQRTEQGDSAMYLCASSPKGLAGGNEQFFGPGTRLTVL.

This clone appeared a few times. This CDR3 reads CASSTGFGNQPQHF. The CDR3 coding sequence is TGCGCCAGCAGTACGGGGTTCGGCAATCAGCCCCAGCATTTT. The chain employs TRBV10-2 and TRBJ1-5, with D hard to call. From germline, CDR1 is WSHSY and CDR2 SAAADI. The CDR3 has 14 residues. V was pared by 5 bases and J by 2 bases, with 10 bases between.

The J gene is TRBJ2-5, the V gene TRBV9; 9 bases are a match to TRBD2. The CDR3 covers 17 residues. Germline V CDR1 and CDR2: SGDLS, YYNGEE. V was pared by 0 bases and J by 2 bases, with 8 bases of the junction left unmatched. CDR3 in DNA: TGTGCCAGCAGCGTAGACCTCGGACTAGCGTATCAAGAGACCCAGTACTTC. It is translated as CASSVDLGLAYQETQYF.

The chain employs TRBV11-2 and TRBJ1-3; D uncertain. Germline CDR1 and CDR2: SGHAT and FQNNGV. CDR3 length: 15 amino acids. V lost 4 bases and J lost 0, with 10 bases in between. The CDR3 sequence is CASSSLRHSGNTIYF. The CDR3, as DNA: TGTGCCAGCAGCTCGCTCCGACACTCTGGAAACACCATATATTTT. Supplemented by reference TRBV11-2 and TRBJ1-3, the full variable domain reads EAGVAQSPRYKIIEKRQSVAFWCNPISGHATLYWYQQILGQGPKLLIQFQNNGVVDDSQLPKDRFSAERLKGVDSTLKIQPAKLEDSAVYLCASSSLRHSGNTIYFGEGSWLTVV.

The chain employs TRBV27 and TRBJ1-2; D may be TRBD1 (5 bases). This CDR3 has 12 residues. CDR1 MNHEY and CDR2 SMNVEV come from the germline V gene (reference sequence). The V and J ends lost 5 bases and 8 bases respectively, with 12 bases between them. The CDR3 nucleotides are TGTGCCAGCAGTCCCTCAGGGCGGGGCTACACCTTC. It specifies CASSPSGRGYTF.

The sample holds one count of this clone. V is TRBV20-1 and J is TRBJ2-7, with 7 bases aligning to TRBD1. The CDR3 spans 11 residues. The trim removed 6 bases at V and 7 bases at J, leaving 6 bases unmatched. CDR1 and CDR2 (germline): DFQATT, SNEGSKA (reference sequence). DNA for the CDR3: TGCAGTGCCCCGAGGGGACAGGAGCAGTACGTC. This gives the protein CSAPRGQEQYV.

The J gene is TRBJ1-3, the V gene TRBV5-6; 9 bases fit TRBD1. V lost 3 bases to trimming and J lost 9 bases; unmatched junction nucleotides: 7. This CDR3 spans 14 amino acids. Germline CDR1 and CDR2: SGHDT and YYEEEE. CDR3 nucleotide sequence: TGTGCCAGCAGCTCTGGACAGGGGTGGACCACCATATATTTT. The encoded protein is CASSSGQGWTTIYF.

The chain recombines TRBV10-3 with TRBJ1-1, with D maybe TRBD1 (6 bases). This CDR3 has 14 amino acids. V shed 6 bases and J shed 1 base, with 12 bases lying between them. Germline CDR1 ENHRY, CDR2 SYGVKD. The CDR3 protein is CAISPGQTNTEAFF. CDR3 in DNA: TGTGCCATCAGCCCCGGACAGACGAACACTGAAGCTTTCTTT.

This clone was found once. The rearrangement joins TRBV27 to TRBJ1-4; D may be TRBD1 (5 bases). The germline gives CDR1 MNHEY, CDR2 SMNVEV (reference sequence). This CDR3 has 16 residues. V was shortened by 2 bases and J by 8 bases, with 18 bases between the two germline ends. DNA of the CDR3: TGTGCCAGCAGTTTAAGGCGGGGCGCCGTGGGAGAAAAACTGTTTTTT. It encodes CASSLRRGAVGEKLFF.

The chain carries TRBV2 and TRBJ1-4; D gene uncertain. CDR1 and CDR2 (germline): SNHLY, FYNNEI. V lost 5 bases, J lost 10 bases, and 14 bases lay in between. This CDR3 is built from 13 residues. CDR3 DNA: TGTGCCAGCAGTTGGGCGGCGCGGGGAAAACTGTTTTTT. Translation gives CASSWAARGKLFF. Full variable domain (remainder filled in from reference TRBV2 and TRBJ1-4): EPEVTQTPSHQVTQMGQEVILRCVPISNHLYFYWYRQILGQKVEFLVSFYNNEISEKSEIFDDQFSVERPDGSNFTLKIRSTKLEDSAMYFCASSWAARGKLFFGSGTQLSVL.

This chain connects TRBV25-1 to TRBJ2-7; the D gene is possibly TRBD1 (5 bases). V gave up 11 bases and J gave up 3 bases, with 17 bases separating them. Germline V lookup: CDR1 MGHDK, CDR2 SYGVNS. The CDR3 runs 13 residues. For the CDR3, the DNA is TGTGCCGCCTCCCGCAGGGCTAGCTACGAGCAGTACGTC. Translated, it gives CAASRRASYEQYV.

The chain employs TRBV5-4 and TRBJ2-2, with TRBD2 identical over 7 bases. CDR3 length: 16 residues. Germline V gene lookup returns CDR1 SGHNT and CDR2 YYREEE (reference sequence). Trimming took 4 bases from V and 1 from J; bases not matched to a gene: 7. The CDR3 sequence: CASSPDPGGNTGELFF. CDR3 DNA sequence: TGTGCCAGCAGCCCCGACCCGGGGGGGAACACCGGGGAGCTGTTTTTT.

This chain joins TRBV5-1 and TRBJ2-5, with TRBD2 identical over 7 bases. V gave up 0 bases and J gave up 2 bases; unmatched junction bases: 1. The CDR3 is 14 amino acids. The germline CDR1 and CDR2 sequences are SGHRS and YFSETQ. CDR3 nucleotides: TGCGCCAGCAGCTTGGTGGGACTACAAGAGACCCAGTACTTC. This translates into CASSLVGLQETQYF.

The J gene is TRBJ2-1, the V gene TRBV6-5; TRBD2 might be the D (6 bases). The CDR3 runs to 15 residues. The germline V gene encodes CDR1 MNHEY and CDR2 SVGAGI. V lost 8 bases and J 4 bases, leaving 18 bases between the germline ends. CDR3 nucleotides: TGTGCCAGCTCCTGGACCGCGGAGGGGTACAATGAGCAGTTCTTC. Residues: CASSWTAEGYNEQFF.